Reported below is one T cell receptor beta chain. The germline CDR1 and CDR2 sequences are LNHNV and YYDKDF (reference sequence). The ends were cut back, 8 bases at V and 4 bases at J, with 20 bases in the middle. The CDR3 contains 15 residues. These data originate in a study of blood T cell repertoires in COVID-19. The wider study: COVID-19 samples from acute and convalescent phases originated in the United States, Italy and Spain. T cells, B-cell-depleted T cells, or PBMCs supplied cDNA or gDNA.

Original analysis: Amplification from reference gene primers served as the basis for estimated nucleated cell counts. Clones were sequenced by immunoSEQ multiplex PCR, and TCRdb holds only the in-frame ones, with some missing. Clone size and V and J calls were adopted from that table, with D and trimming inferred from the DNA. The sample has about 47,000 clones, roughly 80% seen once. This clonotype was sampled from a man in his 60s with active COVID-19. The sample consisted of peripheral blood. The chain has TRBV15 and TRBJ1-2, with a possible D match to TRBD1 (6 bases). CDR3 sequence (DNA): TGTGCCACCCGCCCATCAGGGGAAGAAGGCTATGGCTACACCTTC. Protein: CATRPSGEEGYGYTF.